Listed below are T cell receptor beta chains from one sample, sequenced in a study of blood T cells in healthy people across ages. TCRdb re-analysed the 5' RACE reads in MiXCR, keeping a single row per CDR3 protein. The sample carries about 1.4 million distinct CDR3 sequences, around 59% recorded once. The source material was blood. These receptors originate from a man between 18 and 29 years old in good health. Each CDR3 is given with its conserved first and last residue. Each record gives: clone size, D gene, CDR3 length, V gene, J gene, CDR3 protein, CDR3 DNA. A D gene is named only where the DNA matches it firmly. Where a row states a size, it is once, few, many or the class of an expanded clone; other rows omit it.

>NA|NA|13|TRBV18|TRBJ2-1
CASSPRQYNEKFF
TGTGCCAGCTCACCAAGACAGTACAATGAGAAGTTCTTC
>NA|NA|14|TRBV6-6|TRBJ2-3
CASSMDGITDTLYF
TGTGCCAGCAGCATGGACGGTATTACAGATACGCTGTATTTT
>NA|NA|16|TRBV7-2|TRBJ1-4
CASSSKGLHTGEKLFF
TGTGCCAGCAGCTCAAAGGGCCTCCATACGGGGGAAAAACTGTTTTTT
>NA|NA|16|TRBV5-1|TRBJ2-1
CASSGVDGARYNEQFF
TGCGCCAGCAGCGGGGTTGATGGGGCGCGTTACAATGAGCAGTTCTTC
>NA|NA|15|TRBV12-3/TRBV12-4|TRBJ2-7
CAGRKVGLGLYEQYF
TGTGCCGGCAGAAAGGTGGGGCTCGGTTTGTACGAGCAGTACTTC
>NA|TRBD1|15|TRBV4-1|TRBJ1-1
CASSQRTGVETEAFF
TGCGCCAGCAGCCAACGGACAGGGGTTGAGACTGAAGCTTTCTTT
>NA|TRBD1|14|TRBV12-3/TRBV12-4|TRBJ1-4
CASSDGTGYEKLFF
TGTGCCAGCAGTGACGGGACAGGTTATGAAAAACTGTTTTTT
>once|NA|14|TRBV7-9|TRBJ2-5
CASSLPLGPETQYF
TGTGCCAGCAGCCTCCCGTTGGGCCCGGAGACCCAGTACTTC
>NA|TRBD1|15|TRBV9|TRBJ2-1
CASSVPGQGRNEQFF
TGTGCCAGCAGCGTCCCCGGACAGGGCCGCAATGAGCAGTTCTTC
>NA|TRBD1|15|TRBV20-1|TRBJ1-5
CSARDGGTGNQPQHF
TGCAGTGCTAGAGATGGAGGGACAGGGAATCAGCCCCAGCATTTT
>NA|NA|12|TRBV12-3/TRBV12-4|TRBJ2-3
CASSTQGSTQYF
TGTGCCAGCAGCACACAGGGATCTACGCAGTATTTT
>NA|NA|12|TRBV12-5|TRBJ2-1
CASGLGFNEQFF
TGTGCTAGTGGTTTGGGCTTCAATGAGCAGTTCTTC
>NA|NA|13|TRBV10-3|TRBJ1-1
CAISELGGSEAFF
TGTGCCATCAGTGAGTTGGGGGGGAGTGAAGCTTTCTTT
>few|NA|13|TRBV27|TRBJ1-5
CASSLKGSQPQHF
TGTGCCAGCAGTTTAAAGGGGTCACAGCCCCAGCATTTT
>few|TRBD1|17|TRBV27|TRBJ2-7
CASSLSQGAFGAREQYF
TGTGCCAGCAGTTTATCACAGGGGGCTTTTGGTGCTCGCGAGCAGTACTTC
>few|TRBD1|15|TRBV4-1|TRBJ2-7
CASSLMGQGLDEQYF
TGCGCCAGCAGCCTGATGGGACAGGGACTCGACGAGCAGTACTTC
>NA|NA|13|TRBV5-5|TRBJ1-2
CASSPILQELYTF
TGTGCCAGCAGCCCTATTTTGCAGGAGCTCTACACCTTC
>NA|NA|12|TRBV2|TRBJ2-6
CASQSGANVLTF
TGTGCCAGCCAATCTGGGGCCAACGTCCTGACTTTC
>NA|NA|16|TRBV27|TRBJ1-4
CASSLISGGRYEKLFF
TGTGCCAGCAGTTTAATTTCCGGGGGGCGCTATGAAAAACTGTTTTTT
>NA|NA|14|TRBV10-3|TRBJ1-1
CAITTRAMNTEAFF
TGTGCCATCACCACCAGGGCGATGAACACTGAAGCTTTCTTT
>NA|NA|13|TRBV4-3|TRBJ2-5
CASSVRRGETQYF
TGCGCCAGCAGCGTCAGACGTGGGGAGACCCAGTACTTC
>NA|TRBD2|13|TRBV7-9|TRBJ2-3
CASTGGDTDTQYF
TGTGCCAGCACCGGGGGGGACACAGATACGCAGTATTTT